This is a list of T cell receptor beta chains from one sample in a study of memory CD4+ T cells and cytomegalovirus serostatus. The method was immunoSEQ multiplex PCR; TCRdb's version includes in-frame clones alone and lacks a portion of them. This table holds about 60,000 clones, roughly 84% found once. The sample taken for sequencing was memory CD4+ T cells from blood. The origin of the receptors is an adult in good health and CMV-seronegative. Some clones in this sample may be carry-over from other donors' samples. Each CDR3 is given with its conserved first and last residue. D genes are given only for firm matches. Some rows mark clone size as missing; the rest say once, few, many or name a class of expanded clone.

J	size	V	D	CDR3	DNA
TRBJ1-2	NA	TRBV6-6	NA	CASSPTGDYGYTF	TGTGCCAGCAGCCCGACAGGTGACTATGGCTACACCTTC
TRBJ2-1	NA	TRBV19	NA	CASSTSEAVGSYNEQFF	TGTGCCAGTAGTACCTCCGAAGCGGTCGGATCCTACAATGAGCAGTTCTTC
TRBJ2-1	NA	TRBV2	TRBD1	CASGQGRYNEQFF	TGTGCCTCGGGACAGGGGAGGTACAATGAGCAGTTCTTC
TRBJ2-7	NA	TRBV2	TRBD1	CASIPGQGIPYEQYF	TGTGCCAGCATTCCGGGACAGGGGATTCCCTACGAGCAGTACTTC
TRBJ2-3	NA	TRBV7-2	NA	CASSTGTDTQYF	TGTGCCAGCAGTACCGGAACAGATACGCAGTATTTT
TRBJ2-2	once	TRBV19	TRBD2	CASSGGRVRGTGELFF	TGTGCCAGTAGTGGCGGGAGGGTGAGGGGCACCGGGGAGCTGTTTTTT
TRBJ1-1	NA	TRBV11-2	NA	CASSSGWDTEAFF	TGTGCCAGCAGCTCAGGGTGGGACACTGAAGCTTTCTTT
TRBJ1-5	NA	TRBV28	NA	CASSLHTGTYSNQPQHF	TGTGCCAGCAGTTTACATACCGGGACATATAGCAATCAGCCCCAGCATTTT
TRBJ1-1	NA	TRBV29-1	NA	CSVEGQMNTEAFF	TGCAGCGTGGAAGGACAGATGAACACTGAAGCTTTCTTT
TRBJ1-2	NA	TRBV11-3	NA	CASSNRDGGGYTF	TGTGCCAGCAGCAACCGGGATGGGGGAGGCTACACCTTC
TRBJ2-7	NA	TRBV5-1	TRBD1	CASSLVSGQGAEEQYF	TGCGCCAGCAGCTTGGTATCCGGACAGGGGGCGGAAGAGCAGTACTTC
TRBJ2-2	NA	TRBV7-6	TRBD2	CASSLGASGRTGELFF	TGTGCCAGCAGCTTAGGGGCTAGCGGGAGGACCGGGGAGCTGTTTTTT
TRBJ1-6	few	TRBV19	NA	CASSRGDGGNSPLHF	TGTGCCAGTAGTAGAGGGGATGGTGGGAATTCACCCCTCCACTTT
TRBJ2-1	NA	TRBV7-9	NA	CASSPASGSDHEQFF	TGTGCCAGCAGCCCGGCGTCGGGAAGCGACCATGAGCAGTTCTTC
TRBJ1-1	NA	TRBV28	NA	CASSYRVTNEAFF	TGTGCCAGCAGTTACAGGGTGACGAATGAAGCTTTCTTT
TRBJ1-1	NA	TRBV6-1	TRBD1	CASSWDRWDTEAFF	TGTGCCAGCAGTTGGGACAGGTGGGACACTGAAGCTTTCTTT
TRBJ2-1	NA	TRBV27	NA	CASRAQQGTYNEQFF	TGTGCCAGCAGAGCTCAACAGGGTACCTACAATGAGCAGTTCTTC
TRBJ1-5	NA	TRBV6-5	NA	CASKPSRTQNQPQHF	TGTGCCAGCAAGCCGAGCAGGACCCAAAATCAGCCCCAGCATTTT
TRBJ1-2	once	TRBV5-1	NA	CASSPPQFQGQNYGYTF	TGCGCCAGCAGCCCACCTCAGTTCCAGGGACAAAACTATGGCTACACCTTC
TRBJ2-6	NA	TRBV6-1	TRBD1	CASRTGGSGANVLTF	TGTGCCAGCAGAACAGGGGGGTCTGGGGCCAACGTCCTGACTTTC
TRBJ1-1	NA	TRBV28	TRBD1	CASSLPQTGSEAFF	TGTGCCAGCAGTTTACCACAGACAGGGTCGGAAGCTTTCTTT
TRBJ2-7	NA	TRBV11-2	TRBD1	CASSPWTGLSYEQYF	TGTGCCAGCAGCCCATGGACAGGGCTATCCTACGAGCAGTACTTC
TRBJ1-5	NA	TRBV4-1	NA	CASSRQDNQPQHF	TGCGCCAGCAGCCGACAGGACAATCAGCCCCAGCATTTT
TRBJ1-3	NA	TRBV30	TRBD1	CAWSPTGAGNTIYF	TGTGCCTGGAGTCCCACAGGGGCTGGAAACACCATATATTTT
TRBJ2-5	NA	TRBV6-1	NA	CASSPPGVTRETQYF	TGTGCCAGCAGTCCCCCCGGGGTTACCCGAGAGACCCAGTACTTC
TRBJ2-3	NA	TRBV7-9	NA	CASSLGGRASDTQYF	TGTGCCAGCAGCTTAGGCGGTAGGGCCTCAGATACGCAGTATTTT
TRBJ2-2	NA	TRBV5-4	TRBD1	CASSRDRAVTGELFF	TGTGCCAGCAGCCGGGACAGGGCGGTCACCGGGGAGCTGTTTTTT
TRBJ1-2	NA	TRBV29-1	TRBD1	CSVAPTGGKGGYTF	TGCAGCGTTGCACCGACAGGGGGGAAGGGGGGCTACACCTTC
TRBJ1-1	NA	TRBV7-2	NA	CASSRAGGGSTEAFF	TGTGCCAGCAGCCGGGCCGGAGGGGGGAGCACTGAAGCTTTCTTT
TRBJ2-7	once	TRBV2	NA	CASNHRASGNEQYF	TGTGCCAGCAATCACAGGGCATCTGGGAACGAGCAGTACTTC
TRBJ2-6	NA	TRBV2	NA	CASSEWGANVLTF	TGTGCCAGCAGTGAATGGGGGGCCAACGTCCTGACTTTC
TRBJ2-1	NA	TRBV10-3	TRBD2	CAISDGRAHEQFF	TGTGCCATCAGTGATGGGAGGGCCCATGAGCAGTTCTTC
TRBJ2-7	once	TRBV6-9	NA	CASSYPNEQYF	TGTGCCAGCAGTTATCCCAACGAGCAGTACTTC
TRBJ1-2	NA	TRBV4-2	NA	CASSQGTGPDYGYTF	TGTGCCAGCAGCCAAGGTACCGGGCCAGACTATGGCTACACCTTC
TRBJ2-3	once	TRBV7-2	TRBD2	CASSLGLAGESTDTQYF	TGTGCCAGCAGCTTAGGACTAGCGGGAGAATCGACAGATACGCAGTATTTT
TRBJ2-7	NA	TRBV9	TRBD2	CASSALSGTSAHCEQYF	TGTGCCAGCAGCGCCCTTTCCGGGACTAGCGCCCACTGTGAGCAGTACTTC
TRBJ2-7	NA	TRBV10-3	TRBD1	CAISTGTGTVEQYF	TGTGCCATCAGTACCGGGACAGGGACGGTCGAGCAGTACTTC
TRBJ2-7	NA	TRBV5-1	TRBD1	CASSSKLTGSGAYEQYF	TGCGCCAGCAGCTCGAAACTGACAGGGTCCGGGGCCTACGAGCAGTACTTC
TRBJ2-3	NA	TRBV27	TRBD2	CASSPRAGGDTQYF	TGTGCCAGCAGTCCGAGAGCGGGAGGGGATACGCAGTATTTT
TRBJ1-3	NA	TRBV15	NA	CATSRDPGSGNTIYF	TGTGCCACCAGCAGAGATCCGGGTTCTGGAAACACCATATATTTT
TRBJ1-3	NA	TRBV28	NA	CASNVQGSGNTIYF	TGTGCCAGCAACGTACAGGGCTCTGGAAACACCATATATTTT
TRBJ1-1	NA	TRBV6-4	TRBD1	CASSDPPAPLSTGPNPDQEAFF	TGTGCCAGCAGTGACCCCCCGGCCCCCCTTTCGACAGGGCCTAACCCCGATCAGGAAGCTTTCTTT
TRBJ2-1	NA	TRBV14	NA	CASSLPGGSYNEQFF	TGTGCCAGCAGCCTTCCCGGGGGCTCCTACAATGAGCAGTTCTTC
TRBJ2-7	few	TRBV6-5	NA	CASSYSGRSPEQYF	TGTGCCAGCAGTTACTCTGGCCGGTCCCCCGAGCAGTACTTC
TRBJ1-4	many	TRBV5-1	TRBD1	CASSLSGQGEKLFF	TGCGCCAGCAGCTTGAGTGGACAGGGTGAAAAACTGTTTTTT